The present T cell receptor (beta chain) was sequenced within a study of multiple sclerosis patients with progressive multifocal leukoencephalopathy. Produced via immunoSEQ multiplex PCR; TCRdb's table is partial and in-frame only. Of 29,000 or so clones in the sample, roughly 86% are singletons; the top ten hold about 1.4%. Time point here: five to six months of natalizumab therapy. CDR3 length: 13 residues. V dropped 3 bases and J dropped 7 bases, with 9 bases sitting between them. Per the germline V gene, CDR1 is SGHVS and CDR2 is FNYEAQ. The J gene is TRBJ2-2, the V gene TRBV7-6; D unclear. The sequence came from a human donor with multiple sclerosis. The specimen was PBMCs, collected from a patient treated with natalizumab. The CDR3 coding sequence is TGTGCCAGCAGCTTCCCTATCGGCGGGGAGCTGTTTTTT. Its translation is CASSFPIGGELFF.